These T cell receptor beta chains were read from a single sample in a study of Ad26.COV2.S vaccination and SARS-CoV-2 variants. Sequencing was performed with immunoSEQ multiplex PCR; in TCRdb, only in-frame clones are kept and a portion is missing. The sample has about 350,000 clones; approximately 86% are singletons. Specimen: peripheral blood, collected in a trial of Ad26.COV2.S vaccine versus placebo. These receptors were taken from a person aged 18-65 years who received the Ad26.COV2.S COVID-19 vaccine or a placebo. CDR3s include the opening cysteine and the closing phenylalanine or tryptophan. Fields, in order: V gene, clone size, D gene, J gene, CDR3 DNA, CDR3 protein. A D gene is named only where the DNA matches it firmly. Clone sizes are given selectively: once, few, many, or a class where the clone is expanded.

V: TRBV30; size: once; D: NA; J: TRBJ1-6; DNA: TGTGCCTGGGGAACACGGAATAATTCACCCCTCCACTTT; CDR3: CAWGTRNNSPLHF
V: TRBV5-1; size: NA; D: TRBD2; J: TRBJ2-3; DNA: TGCGCCAGCAGCTTCAATGGACTAGCCTCAGATACGCAGTATTTT; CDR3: CASSFNGLASDTQYF
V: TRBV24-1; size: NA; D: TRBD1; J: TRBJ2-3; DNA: TGTGCCACCAGTGACCTCACAGGGGGCGGAGATACGCAGTATTTT; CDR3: CATSDLTGGGDTQYF
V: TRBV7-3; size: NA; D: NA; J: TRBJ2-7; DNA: TGTGCCAGCAGCTTAAACGGGGAGTCATCCTACGAGCAGTACTTC; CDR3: CASSLNGESSYEQYF
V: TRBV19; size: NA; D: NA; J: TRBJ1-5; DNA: TGTGCCAGTAGTATTGACCCCCGTCAGGGGAGGGAGAATCAGCCCCAGCATTTT; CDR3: CASSIDPRQGRENQPQHF
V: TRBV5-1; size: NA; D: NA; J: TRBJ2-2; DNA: TGCGCCAGCAGCTTGGACAGTTCCGGGGAGCTGTTTTTT; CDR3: CASSLDSSGELFF
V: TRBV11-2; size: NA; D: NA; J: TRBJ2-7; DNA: TGTGCCAGCAGTCCCTACGGGAAACTATCCTACGAGCAGTACTTC; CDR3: CASSPYGKLSYEQYF
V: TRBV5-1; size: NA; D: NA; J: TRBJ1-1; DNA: TGCGCCAGCAGCTTGGGGGCGCAAAGCACTGAAGCTTTCTTT; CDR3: CASSLGAQSTEAFF
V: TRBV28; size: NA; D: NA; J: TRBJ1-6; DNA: TGTGCCAGCAGTCTTAGGGCGTCGAGGTCACCCCTCCACTTT; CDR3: CASSLRASRSPLHF
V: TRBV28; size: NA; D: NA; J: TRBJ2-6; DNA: TGTGCCAGCAGTTTTGGGGGTTTGGACTTTGGGGCCAACGTCCTGACTTTC; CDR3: CASSFGGLDFGANVLTF
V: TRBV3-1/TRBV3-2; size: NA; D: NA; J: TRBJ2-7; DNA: TGTGCCAGCAGTCTGGGACCCACTGGGGAGCAGTACTTC; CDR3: CASSLGPTGEQYF
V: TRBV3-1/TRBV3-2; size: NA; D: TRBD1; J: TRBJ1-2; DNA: TGTGCCAGCAGCCTAGGGCAGGGGGCGCTCTCCGGCTACACCTTC; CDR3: CASSLGQGALSGYTF
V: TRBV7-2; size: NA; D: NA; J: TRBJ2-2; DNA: TGTGCCAGCAGCCTAGGTCGGGTACAGCTGTTTTTT; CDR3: CASSLGRVQLFF
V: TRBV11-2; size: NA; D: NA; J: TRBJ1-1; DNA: TGTGCCAGCAGCCCCGGGGGCACTGAAGCTTTCTTT; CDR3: CASSPGGTEAFF
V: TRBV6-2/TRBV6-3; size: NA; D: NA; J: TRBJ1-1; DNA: TGTGCCAGCAGTAACCCTATGGGGGAAGCTTTCTTT; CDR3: CASSNPMGEAFF
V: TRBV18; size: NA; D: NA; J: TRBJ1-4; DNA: TGTGCCAGCTCACCGCTCCGGGACACTCCCCTGTTTTTT; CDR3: CASSPLRDTPLFF
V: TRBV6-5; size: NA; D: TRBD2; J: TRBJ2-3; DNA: TGTGCCAGCAGTTACTCGGTGGACATCGGGAGGAGGACGCAGTATTTT; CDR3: CASSYSVDIGRRTQYF
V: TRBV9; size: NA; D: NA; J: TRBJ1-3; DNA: TGTGCCAGCAGCCCTCGGGACTACTCTGGAAACACCATATATTTT; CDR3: CASSPRDYSGNTIYF
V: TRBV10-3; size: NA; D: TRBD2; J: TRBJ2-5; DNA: TGTGCCATCAGTGACTCGCGGGGGGTCGAAGAGACCCAGTACTTC; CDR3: CAISDSRGVEETQYF
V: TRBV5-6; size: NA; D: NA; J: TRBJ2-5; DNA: TGTGCCAGCAGCTTGGGCGGGGCTAGACAAGAGACCCAGTACTTC; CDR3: CASSLGGARQETQYF
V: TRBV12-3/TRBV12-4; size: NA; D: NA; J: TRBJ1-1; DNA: TGTGCCAGCACCCCATTGTCTGAAGCTTTCTTT; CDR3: CASTPLSEAFF
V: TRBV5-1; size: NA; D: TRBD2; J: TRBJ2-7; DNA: TGCGCCAGCAGCTGGACTAGCTCCTACGAGCAGTACTTC; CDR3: CASSWTSSYEQYF
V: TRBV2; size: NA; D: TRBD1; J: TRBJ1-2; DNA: TGTGCCAGCAGTGATTCCCAGGGGGCCGGTGGCTACACCTTC; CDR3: CASSDSQGAGGYTF
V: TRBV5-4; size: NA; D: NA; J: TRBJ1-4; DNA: TGTGCCAGCAGCTTGGGGGAATATGAAAAACTGTTTTTT; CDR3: CASSLGEYEKLFF
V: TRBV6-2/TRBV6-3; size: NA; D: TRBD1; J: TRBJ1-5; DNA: TGTGCCAGCAGTACTCCCCGGACAGGCCCTTTAGGGCCCCAGCATTTT; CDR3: CASSTPRTGPLGPQHF
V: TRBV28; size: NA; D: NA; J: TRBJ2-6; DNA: TGTGCCAGCAGTTTAACAGGGACACCCGCCTCTGGGGCCAACGTCCTGACTTTC; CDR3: CASSLTGTPASGANVLTF
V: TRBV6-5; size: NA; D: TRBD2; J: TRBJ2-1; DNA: TGTGCCAGCAGTCTAGCGGGGAGCTCCTACAATGAGCAGTTCTTC; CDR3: CASSLAGSSYNEQFF
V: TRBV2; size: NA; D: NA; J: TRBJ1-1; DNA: TGTGCCAGCAGTACCACAGGGACCCTCACTGAAGCTTTCTTT; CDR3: CASSTTGTLTEAFF
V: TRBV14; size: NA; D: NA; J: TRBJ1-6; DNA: TGTGCCAGCAGCCCTCCGGGCTCCTATAATTCACCCCTCCACTTT; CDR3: CASSPPGSYNSPLHF
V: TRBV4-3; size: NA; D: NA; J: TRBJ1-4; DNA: TGCGCCAGCAGCCAAGATGGGCAGAGCGGTGAAAAACTGTTTTTT; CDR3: CASSQDGQSGEKLFF
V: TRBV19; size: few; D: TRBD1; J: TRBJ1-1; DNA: TGTGCCAGTAGTCGACGGACAGGGATGTCCGGCACTGAAGCTTTCTTT; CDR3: CASSRRTGMSGTEAFF